The rows below give T cell receptor beta chains drawn from one sample of a study of shared clonotypes between healthy human individuals. Assay used: immunoSEQ multiplex PCR; TCRdb lists only in-frame clones, some missing. The table lists 700,000 to 950,000 clones, roughly 96% of them singletons, with less than 0.25% in the top ten. Specimen: naive CD8+ T cells sorted from blood. These receptors originate from a man aged 30 to 39 in good health. The CDR3 runs from the conserved cysteine through the conserved F or W. The D gene is left open where the match is weak. Not all rows give a size; the values are once, few, many and, for expanded clones, a class.

d_gene,abundance,j_gene,v_gene,CDR3nt,CDR3aa
-,-,TRBJ1-1,TRBV7-8,TGTGCCAGCAGAGAGAGGGGTTGGGTCACTGAAGCTTTCTTT,CASRERGWVTEAFF
TRBD2,-,TRBJ2-1,TRBV27,TGTGCCAGCAGACAGGGACTAGCGTTTGATGAGCAGTTCTTC,CASRQGLAFDEQFF
-,once,TRBJ1-2,TRBV5-4,TGTGCCAGCAGCCTCTGGGGGGACGGCTATGGCTACACCTTC,CASSLWGDGYGYTF
-,-,TRBJ1-5,TRBV19,TGTGCCAGTAGTTCAGATAGCAATCAGCCCCAGCATTTT,CASSSDSNQPQHF
-,-,TRBJ1-2,TRBV29-1,TGCAGCGTTGAACCGACAGACCAAAGGCAAAATGGAGGCTACACCTTC,CSVEPTDQRQNGGYTF
TRBD1,-,TRBJ1-4,TRBV6-5,TGTGCCAGCAGCCCGGGACAGGGAGGTGAAAAACTGTTTTTT,CASSPGQGGEKLFF
-,-,TRBJ2-1,TRBV6-4,TGTGCCAGCAGCAAGCTGGCCTACAATGAGCAGTTCTTC,CASSKLAYNEQFF
TRBD2,-,TRBJ2-7,TRBV7-6,TGTGCCAGCAGCCCCGGGACTAGCGGGGGCGAGCAGTACTTC,CASSPGTSGGEQYF
TRBD2,once,TRBJ2-7,TRBV29-1,TGCAGCGTTGAACAGGGACTAGCGGGAGGTCAAGGCTACGAGCAGTACTTC,CSVEQGLAGGQGYEQYF
-,-,TRBJ2-7,TRBV11-3,TGTGCCAGCAGCCGGGACAACTCCTACGAGCAGTACTTC,CASSRDNSYEQYF
-,-,TRBJ1-2,TRBV19,TGTGCCAGTAGAACAGGGCATGCTGGCTACACCTTC,CASRTGHAGYTF
-,-,TRBJ2-7,TRBV10-3,TGTGCCATCAGCCCGGACAGCTCCTACGAGCAGTACTTC,CAISPDSSYEQYF
-,-,TRBJ2-5,TRBV29-1,TGCAGCGTCGCCGACGACCTGGAGACCCAGTACTTC,CSVADDLETQYF
-,-,TRBJ1-4,TRBV28,TGTGCCAGCAGTTTGAGCAGGGTTCATGAAAAACTGTTTTTT,CASSLSRVHEKLFF
-,-,TRBJ2-1,TRBV7-3,TGTGCCAGCAGCTTAAACGTCGGGAGTCATTACAATGAGCAGTTCTTC,CASSLNVGSHYNEQFF
-,once,TRBJ2-7,TRBV15,TGTGCCACCAGCAGGAGGGCGGGGGAGCAGTACTTC,CATSRRAGEQYF
-,-,TRBJ2-7,TRBV6-1,TGTGCCAGCGTACAGGGTCTTAGTTACGAGCAGTACTTC,CASVQGLSYEQYF
-,-,TRBJ2-7,TRBV29-1,TGCAGCGTCGCCCATGGGGTTTGGAGCTCCTACGAGCAGTACTTC,CSVAHGVWSSYEQYF
-,-,TRBJ2-7,TRBV10-3,TGTGCCATCAGTGAGCCCGGGTATTCCTACGAGCAGTACTTC,CAISEPGYSYEQYF
TRBD2,-,TRBJ2-1,TRBV19,TGTGCCAGTAGTCCAGCGGGAGTGGGCAATGAGCAGTTCTTC,CASSPAGVGNEQFF
TRBD2,-,TRBJ2-1,TRBV11-2,TGTGCCAGCAGCGACCCGCTAGCGGGAGGGCCCTACAATGAGCAGTTCTTC,CASSDPLAGGPYNEQFF
-,-,TRBJ2-7,TRBV29-1,TGCAGCGTTGAAGTCGGCTACGAGCAGTACTTC,CSVEVGYEQYF
TRBD1,-,TRBJ2-3,TRBV7-3,TGTGCCAGCAGTCCCGGGACAGGGGGCCAGGAGCAGTATTTT,CASSPGTGGQEQYF
-,-,TRBJ2-1,TRBV5-4,TGTGCCAGCAGCCCGGCGCCGGGACCAGAGCAGTTCTTC,CASSPAPGPEQFF
TRBD1,-,TRBJ1-1,TRBV7-2,TGTGCCAGCAGCTTGTACCAAATCACAGGGGGCATGTACACTGAAGCTTTCTTT,CASSLYQITGGMYTEAFF
-,-,TRBJ2-7,TRBV27,TGTGCCAGCACTTGGGCCAACGAGCAGTACTTC,CASTWANEQYF
-,-,TRBJ1-1,TRBV7-9,TGTGCCAGCAGCTTAGGGGGGGATAGGCCTGAAGCTTTCTTT,CASSLGGDRPEAFF
TRBD1,-,TRBJ2-2,TRBV6-5,TGTGCCAGCAGTCCCGGGACAGGGATTACCGGGGAGCTGTTTTTT,CASSPGTGITGELFF
-,-,TRBJ1-1,TRBV2,TGTGCCAGCAGTAGAAATTGGAACACTGAAGCTTTCTTT,CASSRNWNTEAFF
TRBD1,-,TRBJ1-2,TRBV27,TGTGCCAGCACTCTAAGACAGGGGGCTTTCTATGGCTACACCTTC,CASTLRQGAFYGYTF
-,-,TRBJ2-1,TRBV29-1,TGCAGCGTTGAAGACGGCACTAGCAGCTATGAGCAGTTCTTC,CSVEDGTSSYEQFF